This T cell receptor beta chain is from a study of blood T cell repertoires in COVID-19. Clones were sequenced by immunoSEQ multiplex PCR, and TCRdb holds only the in-frame ones, with some missing. The sample lists 210,000 or so clones, roughly 85% occurring once. Cohort 3 donors were reported recovered after two negative PCRs, clearance, or symptom resolution. V shed 4 bases and J shed 4 bases, with 14 bases lying between them. CDR1 and CDR2 (germline): SGHAT, FQNNGV. This CDR3 contains 15 residues. The sequencing sample was made of PBMCs or T cells enriched from blood (not recorded which). The rearrangement uses TRBV11-2 and TRBJ2-1; possibly TRBD1 for D (6 bases). This TCR was recovered from a man between 25 and 39 years old who had recovered from COVID-19. Here the CDR3 DNA reads TGTGCCAGCAGCTCCCGCCGACAGGTTTACAATGAGCAGTTCTTC. Amino acid sequence: CASSSRRQVYNEQFF.